This entry lists 8 T cell receptor beta chains sequenced from one sample in a study of shared clonotypes between healthy human individuals. Here immunoSEQ multiplex PCR was the method, and the copy in TCRdb shows in-frame clones only, minus some. The table has about 2.5 million clones, around 90% seen once. The material sequenced was naive CD4+ T cells from PBMCs. Stated subset: CD45RA+ positively selected. The receptors originated from a man in his late teens or twenties in good health. Some clones in this sample may be carry-over from other donors' samples.

V is TRBV14 and J is TRBJ2-2, with 10 positions matching TRBD2. Unmatched junction bases numbered 9, after V lost 0 bases and J lost 8 bases. CDR1 is SGHDN, CDR2 FVKESK, per germline. This CDR3 comprises 17 residues. CDR3 DNA: TGTGCCAGCAGCCAAGATCCGCTAGCGGGAGTGCCGGGGGAGCTGTTTTTT. Its protein product is CASSQDPLAGVPGELFF.

The chain links TRBV4-2 to TRBJ2-2; D is possibly TRBD1 or TRBD2 (5 bases each). The germline gives CDR1 LGHNA, CDR2 YNFKEQ. Trimming left V 4 bases short and J 0 bases short, with 15 bases between. This CDR3 has 17 amino acids. CDR3 in DNA: TGTGCCAGCAGCCCTAGCCCCGGGACCGCGAACACCGGGGAGCTGTTTTTT. As protein: CASSPSPGTANTGELFF.

This clone was seen only a few times. The chain joins TRBV4-2 to TRBJ1-2; D is perhaps TRBD1 (6 bases). The germline CDR1 and CDR2 sequences are LGHNA and YNFKEQ. Trimming cost V 9 bases and J 0 bases, with 14 bases left between them. The CDR3 is 14 residues long. The CDR3 coding sequence is TGTGCCAGGGAAAGGACAGCCCCTAACTATGGCTACACCTTC. Protein sequence: CARERTAPNYGYTF.

The chain couples TRBV28 to TRBJ2-1; tentatively, D is TRBD1 or TRBD2 (5 bases each). Trimming shortened V by 3 bases and J by 6 bases, and 18 bases separated the two germline ends. This CDR3 region has 16 residues. Germline V CDR1 and CDR2: MDHEN, SYDVKM. In DNA, the CDR3 is TGTGCCAGCAGTTTCCAAGGGGTTACTAGATTCAATGAGCAGTTCTTC. Its translation: CASSFQGVTRFNEQFF.

The chain recombines TRBV7-3 with TRBJ2-1; 8 nucleotides line up with TRBD2. V was clipped by 1 base and J by 7 bases; unmatched bases: 9. Germline-derived CDR1 and CDR2 are SGHTA and FQGTGA. CDR3 length: 16 residues. The CDR3 nucleotides read TGTGCCAGCAGCTTAAGAACGGGACTAGGCAGGAATGAGCAGTTCTTC. Translating it yields CASSLRTGLGRNEQFF.

This chain links TRBV4-3 with TRBJ1-1; D possibly corresponds to TRBD1 (5 bases). CDR1 is LGHNA, CDR2 YSLEER, per germline. V lost 2 bases, J lost 2 bases, and 9 bases lay in between. The length of the CDR3 is 14 residues. Here the CDR3 reads CASSQFTGNTEAFF. The CDR3 region has the DNA TGCGCCAGCAGCCAATTTACAGGTAACACTGAAGCTTTCTTT.

The J gene is TRBJ2-7, the V gene TRBV5-1; D is uncertain. CDR3 size: 12 residues. Germline CDR1 SGHRS, CDR2 YFSETQ. Trimming cost V 2 bases and J 5 bases, with 8 bases left between them. The CDR3 loop reads CASSFGPDEQYF. Here the CDR3 DNA reads TGCGCCAGCAGCTTCGGTCCCGACGAGCAGTACTTC.

The rearrangement joins TRBV19 to TRBJ1-1; D gene ambiguous. V lost 8 bases and J 1 base, leaving 11 bases between the germline ends. The CDR3 is 13 residues long. Looked up from germline, CDR1 is LNHDA and CDR2 is SQIVND (reference sequence). CDR3: CASVNWENTEAFF. DNA for the CDR3: TGTGCCAGTGTTAATTGGGAGAACACTGAAGCTTTCTTT.